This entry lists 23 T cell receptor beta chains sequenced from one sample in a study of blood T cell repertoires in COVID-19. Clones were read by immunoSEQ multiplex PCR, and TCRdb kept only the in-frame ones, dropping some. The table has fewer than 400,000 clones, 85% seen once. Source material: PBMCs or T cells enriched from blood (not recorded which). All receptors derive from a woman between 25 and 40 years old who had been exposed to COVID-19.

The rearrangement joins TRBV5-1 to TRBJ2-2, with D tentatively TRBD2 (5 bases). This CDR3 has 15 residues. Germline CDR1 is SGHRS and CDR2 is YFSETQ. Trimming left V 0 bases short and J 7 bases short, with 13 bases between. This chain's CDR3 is CASSLEGPGVGELFF. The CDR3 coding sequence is TGCGCCAGCAGCTTGGAGGGCCCCGGGGTCGGGGAGCTGTTTTTT.

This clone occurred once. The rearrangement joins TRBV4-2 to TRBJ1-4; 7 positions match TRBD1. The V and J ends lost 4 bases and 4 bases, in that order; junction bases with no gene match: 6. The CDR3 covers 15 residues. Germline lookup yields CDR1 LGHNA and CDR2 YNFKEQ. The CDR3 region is CASSPTGAGNEKLFF. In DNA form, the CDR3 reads TGTGCCAGCAGCCCCACAGGGGCCGGTAATGAAAAACTGTTTTTT.

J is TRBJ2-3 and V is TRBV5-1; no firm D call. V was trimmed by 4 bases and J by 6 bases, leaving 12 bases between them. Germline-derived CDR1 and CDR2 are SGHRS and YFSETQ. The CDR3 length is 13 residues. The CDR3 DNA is TGCGCCAGCAGCCCTCAAATCGGGGATACGCAGTATTTT. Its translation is CASSPQIGDTQYF.

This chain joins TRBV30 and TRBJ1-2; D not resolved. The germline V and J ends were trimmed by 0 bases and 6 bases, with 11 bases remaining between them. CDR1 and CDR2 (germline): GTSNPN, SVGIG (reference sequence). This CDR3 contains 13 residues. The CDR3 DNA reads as TGTGCCTGGAGTGTACGAGGGAATGATGGCTACACCTTC. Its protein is CAWSVRGNDGYTF.

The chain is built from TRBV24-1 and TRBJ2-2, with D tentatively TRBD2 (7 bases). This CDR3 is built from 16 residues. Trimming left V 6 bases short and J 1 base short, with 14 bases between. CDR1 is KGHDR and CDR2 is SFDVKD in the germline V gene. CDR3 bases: TGTGCCACCAGTCCAAGGGGGGGGTTGAACACCGGGGAGCTGTTTTTT. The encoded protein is CATSPRGGLNTGELFF.

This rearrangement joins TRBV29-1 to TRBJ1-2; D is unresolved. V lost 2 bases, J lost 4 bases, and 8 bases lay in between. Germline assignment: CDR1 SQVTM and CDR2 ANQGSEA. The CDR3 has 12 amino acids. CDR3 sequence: CSVEREAYGYTF. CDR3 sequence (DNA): TGCAGCGTTGAACGGGAGGCCTATGGCTACACCTTC.

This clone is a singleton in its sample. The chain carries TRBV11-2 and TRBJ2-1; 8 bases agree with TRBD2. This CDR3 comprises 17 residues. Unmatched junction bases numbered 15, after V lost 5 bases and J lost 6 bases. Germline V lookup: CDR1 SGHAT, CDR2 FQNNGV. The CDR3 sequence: CASSNHFGGESGNEQFF. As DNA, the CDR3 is TGTGCCAGCAGCAACCATTTCGGGGGGGAGAGCGGCAATGAGCAGTTCTTC. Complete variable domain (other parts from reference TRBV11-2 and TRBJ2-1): EAGVAQSPRYKIIEKRQSVAFWCNPISGHATLYWYQQILGQGPKLLIQFQNNGVVDDSQLPKDRFSAERLKGVDSTLKIQPAKLEDSAVYLCASSNHFGGESGNEQFFGPGTRLTVL.

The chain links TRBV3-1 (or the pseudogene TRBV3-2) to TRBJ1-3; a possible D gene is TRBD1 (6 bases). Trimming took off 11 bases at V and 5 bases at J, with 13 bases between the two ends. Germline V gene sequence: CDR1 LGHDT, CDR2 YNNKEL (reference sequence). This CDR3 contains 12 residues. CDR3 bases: TGTGCCGCAGGGGATCGGAGAAACACCATATATTTT. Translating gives CAAGDRRNTIYF.

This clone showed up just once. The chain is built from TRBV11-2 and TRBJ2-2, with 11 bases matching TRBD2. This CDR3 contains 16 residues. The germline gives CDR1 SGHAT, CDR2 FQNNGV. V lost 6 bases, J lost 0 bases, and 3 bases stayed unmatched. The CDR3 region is CASSLTSGANTGELFF. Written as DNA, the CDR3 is TGTGCCAGCAGTTTGACTAGCGGGGCGAACACCGGGGAGCTGTTTTTT.

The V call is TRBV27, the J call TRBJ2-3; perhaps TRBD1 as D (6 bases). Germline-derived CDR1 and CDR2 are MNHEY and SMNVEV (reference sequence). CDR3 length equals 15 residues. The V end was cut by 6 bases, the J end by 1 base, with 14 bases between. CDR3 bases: TGTGCCAGCAGGGACAGAGGGGTAGGCACAGATACGCAGTATTTT. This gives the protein CASRDRGVGTDTQYF.

The chain's CDR3 is CASSLTSGWEQFF. The CDR3 region has the DNA TGTGCCAGCAGCTTAACTAGCGGGTGGGAGCAGTTCTTC. V and J are TRBV9 and TRBJ2-1; 9 nucleotides line up with TRBD2. This CDR3 has 13 amino acids. Germline V lookup: CDR1 SGDLS, CDR2 YYNGEE. The V segment lost 4 bases and the J segment 10 bases; nucleotides outside the gene matches: 6.

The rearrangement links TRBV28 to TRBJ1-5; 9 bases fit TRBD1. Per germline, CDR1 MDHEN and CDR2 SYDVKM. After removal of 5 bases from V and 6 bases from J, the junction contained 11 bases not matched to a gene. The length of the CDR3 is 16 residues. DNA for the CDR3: TGTGCCAGCAGTCCCCCCGGACAGGGGACGACTCAGCCCCAGCATTTT. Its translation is CASSPPGQGTTQPQHF.

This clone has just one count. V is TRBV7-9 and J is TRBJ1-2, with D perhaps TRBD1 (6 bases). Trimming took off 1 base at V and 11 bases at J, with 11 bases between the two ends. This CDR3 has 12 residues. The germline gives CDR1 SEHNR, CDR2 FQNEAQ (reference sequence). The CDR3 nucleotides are TGTGCCAGCAGCTTAGAAGACAGGACATACACCTTC. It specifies CASSLEDRTYTF.

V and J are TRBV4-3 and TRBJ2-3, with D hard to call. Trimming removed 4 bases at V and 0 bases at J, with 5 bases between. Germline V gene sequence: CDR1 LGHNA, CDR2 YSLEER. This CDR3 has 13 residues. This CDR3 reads CASSPTSTDTQYF. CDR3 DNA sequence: TGCGCCAGCAGCCCCACTAGCACAGATACGCAGTATTTT.

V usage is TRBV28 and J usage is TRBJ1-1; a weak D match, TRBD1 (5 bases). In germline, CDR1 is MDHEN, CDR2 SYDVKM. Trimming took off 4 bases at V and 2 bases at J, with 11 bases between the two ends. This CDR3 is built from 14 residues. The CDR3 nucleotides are TGTGCCAGCAGTTCAGGACATACCAACACTGAAGCTTTCTTT. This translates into CASSSGHTNTEAFF.

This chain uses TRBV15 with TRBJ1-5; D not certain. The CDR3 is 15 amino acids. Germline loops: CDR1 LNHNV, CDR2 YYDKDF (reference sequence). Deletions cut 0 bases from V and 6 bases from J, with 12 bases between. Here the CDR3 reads CATSRDRRAAQPQHF. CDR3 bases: TGTGCCACCAGCAGAGATCGGAGGGCGGCTCAGCCCCAGCATTTT.

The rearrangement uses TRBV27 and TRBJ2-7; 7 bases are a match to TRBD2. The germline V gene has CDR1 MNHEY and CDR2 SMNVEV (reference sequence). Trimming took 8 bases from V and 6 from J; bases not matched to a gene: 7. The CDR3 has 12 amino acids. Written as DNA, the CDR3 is TGTGCCAGCGGGGAGGGATGGGTCGAGCAGTACTTC. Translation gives CASGEGWVEQYF.

The CDR3 here is CASSIDPRTATEAFF. CDR3 in DNA: TGCGCCAGCAGCATCGATCCCCGGACAGCCACTGAAGCTTTCTTT. The chain uses TRBV5-1 and TRBJ1-1, with D perhaps matching TRBD1 (6 bases). The CDR3 is 15 amino acids. V lost 4 bases and J lost 4, with 17 bases in between. The germline gives CDR1 SGHRS, CDR2 YFSETQ.

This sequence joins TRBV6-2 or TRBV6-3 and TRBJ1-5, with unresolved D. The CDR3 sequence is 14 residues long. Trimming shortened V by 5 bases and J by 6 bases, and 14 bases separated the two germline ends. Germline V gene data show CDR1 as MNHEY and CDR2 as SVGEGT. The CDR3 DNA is TGTGCCAGCAGTCGGCAGTTACTAATTCAGCCCCAGCATTTT. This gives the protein CASSRQLLIQPQHF.

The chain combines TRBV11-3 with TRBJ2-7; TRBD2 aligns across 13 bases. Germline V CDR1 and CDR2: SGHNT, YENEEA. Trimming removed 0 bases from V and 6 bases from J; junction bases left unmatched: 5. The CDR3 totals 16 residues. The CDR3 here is CASSLEGTSGVGEQYF. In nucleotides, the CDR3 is TGTGCCAGCAGCTTAGAAGGGACTAGCGGGGTCGGCGAGCAGTACTTC.

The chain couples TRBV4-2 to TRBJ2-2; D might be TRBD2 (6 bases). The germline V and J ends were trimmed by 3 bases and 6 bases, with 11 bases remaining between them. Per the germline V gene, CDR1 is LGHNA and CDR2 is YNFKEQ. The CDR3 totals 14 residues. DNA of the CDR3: TGTGCCAGCAGCCAGGAGGGGAGGTCCGGGGAGCTGTTTTTT. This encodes CASSQEGRSGELFF.

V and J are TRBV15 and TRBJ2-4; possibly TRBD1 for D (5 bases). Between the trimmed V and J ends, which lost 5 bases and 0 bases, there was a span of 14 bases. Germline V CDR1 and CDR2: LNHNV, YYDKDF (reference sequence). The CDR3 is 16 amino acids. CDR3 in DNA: TGTGCCACCAGCCCTGGGGCAACTGTAGCCAAAAACATTCAGTACTTC. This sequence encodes CATSPGATVAKNIQYF.

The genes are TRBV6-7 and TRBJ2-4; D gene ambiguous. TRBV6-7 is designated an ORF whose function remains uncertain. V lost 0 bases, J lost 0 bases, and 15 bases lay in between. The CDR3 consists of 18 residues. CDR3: CASSYSRMVMRAKNIQYF. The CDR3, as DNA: TGTGCCAGCAGTTACTCGAGGATGGTCATGAGAGCCAAAAACATTCAGTACTTC.